The next 10 T cell receptor beta chains were all read from a single sample in a study of OX40 agonist ivuxolimab in advanced cancers. The assay was immunoSEQ multiplex PCR, and TCRdb's table has in-frame clones only and misses some. The data show about 60,000 clones, roughly nine tenths seen once. The input for sequencing was CD4+ or CD8+ T cells sorted from blood, taken in a trial of the OX40 agonist ivuxolimab. The receptors stem from an adult with an advanced solid tumor such as melanoma, head and neck, liver or kidney cancer.

The CDR3 bases are TGTGCCAGCAGCTTAGCGTTACGGTCCAGAAAGGATACGCAGTATTTT. This sequence encodes CASSLALRSRKDTQYF. The chain has TRBV11-2 and TRBJ2-3; D remains ambiguous. V lost 1 base to trimming and J lost 6 bases, with 17 bases between them. CDR3 length: 16 residues. From germline, CDR1 is SGHAT and CDR2 FQNNGV.

This chain uses TRBV6-1 with TRBJ2-2; no definite D call. V was shortened by 3 bases and J by 8 bases, with 10 bases between the two germline ends. This CDR3 comprises 13 residues. Germline V gene lookup returns CDR1 MNHNS and CDR2 SASEGT. The CDR3 reads CASSDSVRGELFF. CDR3 DNA sequence: TGTGCCAGCAGTGATAGTGTCCGGGGGGAGCTGTTTTTT.

This clone has only one observation. This rearrangement joins TRBV7-3 to TRBJ2-1; possibly TRBD2 for D (6 bases). This CDR3 region has 17 residues. The germline CDR1 and CDR2 sequences are SGHTA and FQGTGA. The ends were cut back, 6 bases at V and 0 bases at J, with 18 bases in the middle. CDR3 sequence: CASRYAGGKSSYNEQFF. CDR3 nucleotide sequence: TGTGCCAGCAGATATGCCGGGGGAAAGAGCTCCTACAATGAGCAGTTCTTC. The complete variable domain, with remaining parts taken from reference TRBV7-3 and TRBJ2-1, reads GAGVSQTPSNKVTEKGKYVELRCDPISGHTALYWYRQSLGQGPEFLIYFQGTGAADDSGLPNDRFFAVRPEGSVSTLKIQRTERGDSAVYLCASRYAGGKSSYNEQFFGPGTRLTVL.

This clone has a single count. This chain joins TRBV28 and TRBJ2-4; 9 bases map to TRBD1. CDR1 and CDR2 (germline): MDHEN, SYDVKM. The V segment lost 4 bases and the J segment 3 bases; nucleotides outside the gene matches: 4. The CDR3 sequence is 15 residues long. The CDR3 DNA reads TGTGCCAGCAGTTCAAGGGGACAGGGCAAAAACATTCAGTACTTC. Translation gives CASSSRGQGKNIQYF.

The J gene is TRBJ2-5, the V gene TRBV5-1, with D possibly matching TRBD2 (6 bases). The end of the DNA aligns better with TRBJ2-7, so the J call may be wrong. The CDR3 runs 15 residues. Germline V CDR1 and CDR2: SGHRS, YFSETQ. The CDR3 protein is CASSITTRDSYEQYF. CDR3 bases: TGCGCCAGCAGCATAACGACTAGGGACTCCTACGAGCAGTACTTC.

The chain links TRBV5-1 to TRBJ2-2, with 9 bases that match TRBD1. Germline V gene lookup returns CDR1 SGHRS and CDR2 YFSETQ. V lost 4 bases, J lost 4 bases, and 8 bases stayed unmatched. The CDR3 runs 16 residues. The CDR3 DNA reads TGCGCCAGCAGCGAACAGGGGGCGCTGAGCACCGGGGAGCTGTTTTTT. Translating gives CASSEQGALSTGELFF. Full variable domain (missing parts from reference TRBV5-1 and TRBJ2-2): KAGVTQTPRYLIKTRGQQVTLSCSPISGHRSVSWYQQTPGQGLQFLFEYFSETQRNKGNFPGRFSGRQFSNSRSEMNVSTLELGDSALYLCASSEQGALSTGELFFGEGSRLTVL.

V and J are TRBV7-9 and TRBJ1-6, with D perhaps matching TRBD1 (6 bases). The CDR3 is made up of 14 amino acids. V lost 6 bases and J lost 6, with 12 bases in between. Per germline, CDR1 SEHNR and CDR2 FQNEAQ (reference sequence). This chain's CDR3 is CASSSTGTNSPLHF. CDR3 coding DNA: TGTGCCAGCAGTTCTACAGGGACTAATTCACCCCTCCACTTT.

The chain links TRBV7-3 to TRBJ2-5; TRBD2 matches at 12 bases. The germline V gene encodes CDR1 SGHTA and CDR2 FQGTGA. This CDR3 has 14 amino acids. J was trimmed by 4 bases and V by 3 bases; bases with no gene match: 0. The CDR3 spells CASSLGLAGETQYF. CDR3 coding DNA: TGTGCCAGCAGCTTGGGACTAGCGGGAGAGACCCAGTACTTC.

This chain connects TRBV27 to TRBJ2-1; 7 nucleotides align to TRBD1. V trimming: 0 bases; J trimming: 3 bases; junction bases outside the gene matches: 5. This CDR3 is 16 amino acids long. Germline V gene sequence: CDR1 MNHEY, CDR2 SMNVEV (reference sequence). The CDR3 is CASSLSPGQYYNEQFF. CDR3 DNA: TGTGCCAGCAGTTTATCCCCGGGACAGTACTACAATGAGCAGTTCTTC.

The chain joins TRBV7-4 to TRBJ2-7, with a possible D match to TRBD2 (6 bases). Between the trimmed V and J ends, which lost 1 base and 2 bases, there was a span of 12 bases. The CDR3 length is 15 residues. The germline V gene encodes CDR1 SGHVT and CDR2 SQSDAQ. The CDR3 sequence is CASSLGGTDPYEQYF. CDR3 DNA sequence: TGTGCCAGCAGCTTAGGCGGGACGGACCCCTACGAGCAGTACTTC.